This TCR beta chain emerged from a study of shared clonotypes between healthy human individuals (dated by TCRdb to the early 2020s). About the investigation overall: The cohort included a few men and two women between 18 and 49 years of age. For each donor, three plates each were used for CD4 naive and CD4 memory, two plates were used for CD8 naive, and one plate was used for CD8 memory. Blood TCR repertoires of about five healthy adults were deeply sequenced to estimate repertoire size and the extent of clonotype sharing between individuals. To increase sequencing depth and limit assay-specific biases, TCR repertoire library preparation and sequencing were carried out by different laboratories using diverse techniques. Per donor, leukapheresis produced somewhere between about 0.85 and 8.9 billion PBMCs.

CD8 naive samples were obtained by positive selection for CCR7 among CD45RO-negative cells, yielding a CD45RA+CCR7+ population from which TemRA cells were excluded. Donors were healthy HIV-negative adults with no recently reported acute infections or vaccinations. Every donor was a Caucasian adult living in Nashville, Tennessee, USA. Blood was collected by leukapheresis, and PBMCs were isolated by Ficoll-Histopaque density gradient centrifugation and then cryopreserved in liquid nitrogen vapor phase. Purity and quantity of every magnetically sorted T cell population were checked by analytical flow cytometry. From each sorted fraction, genomic DNA was isolated and quantified by UV absorbance on a Nanodrop 2000c. Using the deep immunoSEQ assay, multiplex PCR amplified TCR CDR3 regions from genomic DNA. Extracted genomic DNA from each cell subset was spread evenly across all wells of several immunoSEQ 96-well plates, with each plate serving as a replicate. Each replicate PCR for sorted subsets received about 180 ng genomic DNA, equal to 30,000 or so T cell genomes. The purified libraries were quantified using a Qubit 3.0 fluorometer, sized with a Bioanalyzer 2100, and then quantified again using the KAPA Library Quantification kit. Every immunoSEQ 96-well plate was sequenced on a dedicated single-read 150-cycle Illumina NextSeq 550 flow cell. The original pipeline was this. Because the immunoSEQ output held only junctional sequences and lacked quality scores, the filtering could not match the filtering applied to full-length reads. Sequences were annotated with PyIR, a Python wrapper for IgBLAST v1.9, and V/J genes and CDR3 were assigned using IMGT germline references. Any read was removed if the V/J assignment was weak (E-value above 1e-6), the CDR3 was missing, or the read contained stop codons, out-of-frame junctions, or ambiguous translated residues. A V3J clonotype was defined by an identical inferred V gene, J gene, and CDR3 amino acid sequence. Percentage overlap between repertoires was computed as shared unique clonotypes divided by the size of the smaller repertoire. Repertoire richness was assessed with RTK rarefaction, the Chao1 estimator, and Recon v2.1 estimates of unobserved clonotypes. Generation probabilities were computed with OLGA for all TCRbeta clonotypes obtained by the gDNA method from a handful of donors. TCRdb limited this immuneACCESS table to in-frame rearrangements with V and J called. A share of clones is missing; checked studies link under half to unresolved V genes, and the rest is unexplained. The V and J calls and clone size are taken from that table; D and trimming were inferred from the DNA. The sample records millions of clones, roughly 95% of which are singletons. The ten largest make up 0.9% to 1.3% of the sample.

In the case of this clone: The clone's antigen remains unknown. Per-nucleotide qualities are absent, and no much larger clonotype sits a single base away.

Via the germline V gene, CDR1 is SGHRS and CDR2 YFSETQ. Deletion took 7 bases off V and 2 bases off J, with a span of 16 bases between the germline ends. From its cysteine to its phenylalanine, the CDR3 spans 14 amino acids. Only the CDR3 portion is preserved as DNA: 42 bases, with reading frame beginning at the first base. The study at large found these results: Pairwise subsampling led to the expectation that sequencing depth would affect the degree of clonotype sharing among donors. Because the study included a small number of donors, the genetic and exposure-history diversity represented was limited. Even with the large sequencing depth, rarefaction of the sorted-subset datasets indicated that sequencing was incomplete. Sampling was limited to blood, and TCR repertoires in tissue likely differ from TCR repertoires in blood. Across a few donors, around 5.4% of naive CD4, approximately 3.6% of naive CD8, 2% to 2.5% of memory CD4, and about 0.4% of memory CD8 clonotypes were shared. Larger estimated clonotype richness was generally found for naive subsets than for memory subsets. Clonotypes shared by all four sorted-subset donors showed higher generation probabilities than non-shared clonotypes.

The origin of this receptor is a man younger than 30 in good health. The chain couples TRBV5-1 to TRBJ2-7, and the D gene may be TRBD1, 6 bases matching. Sequences were obtained from naive CD8+ T cells sorted from blood. Sample cell subset or site, as interpreted from the label and publication: CD45RA+CCR7+. Here is the DNA: TGCGCCAGCTCTCCGGGGTGGGGGCCCTACGAGCAGTACTTC. This is translated as CASSPGWGPYEQYF. Outside the CDR3, residues come from the reference TRBV5-1 and TRBJ2-7 proteins, so the full variable domain is: KAGVTQTPRYLIKTRGQQVTLSCSPISGHRSVSWYQQTPGQGLQFLFEYFSETQRNKGNFPGRFSGRQFSNSRSEMNVSTLELGDSALYLCASSPGWGPYEQYFGPGTRLTVT.